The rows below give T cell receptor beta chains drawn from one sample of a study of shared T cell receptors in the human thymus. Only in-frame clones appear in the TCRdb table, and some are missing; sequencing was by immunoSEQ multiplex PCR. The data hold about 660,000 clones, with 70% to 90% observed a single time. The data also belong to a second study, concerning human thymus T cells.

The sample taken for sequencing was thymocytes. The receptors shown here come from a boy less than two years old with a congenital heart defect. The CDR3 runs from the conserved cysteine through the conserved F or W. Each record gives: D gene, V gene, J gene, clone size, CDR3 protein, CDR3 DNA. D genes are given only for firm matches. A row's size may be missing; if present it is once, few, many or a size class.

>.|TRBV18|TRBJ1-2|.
CASSPPQGRNGYTF
TGTGCCAGCTCACCACCGCAGGGTAGGAATGGCTACACCTTC
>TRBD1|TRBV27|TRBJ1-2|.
CASTETGGYTF
TGTGCCAGCACCGAGACAGGGGGGTACACCTTC
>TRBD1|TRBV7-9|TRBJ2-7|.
CASSLAGQPAYEQYF
TGTGCCAGCAGCTTAGCGGGACAGCCCGCCTACGAGCAGTACTTC
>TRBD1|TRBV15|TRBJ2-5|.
CATSSHRGETQYF
TGTGCCACCAGCAGCCACAGGGGAGAGACCCAGTACTTC
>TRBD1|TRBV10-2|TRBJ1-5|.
CASSPSPGQGDSNQPQHF
TGCGCCAGCAGCCCCTCCCCGGGACAGGGGGATAGCAATCAGCCCCAGCATTTT
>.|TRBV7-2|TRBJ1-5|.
CASSFRGAGRQPQHF
TGTGCCAGCAGCTTCCGGGGGGCAGGGCGGCAGCCCCAGCATTTT
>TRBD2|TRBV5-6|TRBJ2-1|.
CASSLSGTTDNEQFF
TGTGCCAGCAGCTTATCCGGGACTACCGACAATGAGCAGTTCTTC
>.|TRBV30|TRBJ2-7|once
CAWSEQGLSYEQYF
TGTGCCTGGAGTGAGCAGGGCCTCTCCTACGAGCAGTACTTC
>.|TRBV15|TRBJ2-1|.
CATSPTSRDNEQFF
TGTGCCACCAGCCCAACCTCACGCGACAATGAGCAGTTCTTC
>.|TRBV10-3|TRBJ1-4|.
CAISDGRGIGEKLFF
TGTGCCATCAGTGATGGGAGGGGAATCGGTGAAAAACTGTTTTTT
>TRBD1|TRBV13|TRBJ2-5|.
CASSLGWTGGEETQYF
TGTGCCAGCAGCTTAGGTTGGACAGGGGGCGAAGAGACCCAGTACTTC
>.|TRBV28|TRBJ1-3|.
CASSLHTPCADLASSGNTIYF
TGTGCCAGCAGTTTACACACTCCCTGCGCGGATCTTGCTAGCTCTGGAAACACCATATATTTT
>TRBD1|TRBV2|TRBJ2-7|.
CASRDRDLGWGHGVYEQYF
TGTGCCAGCAGGGACAGGGACCTGGGTTGGGGACACGGGGTCTACGAGCAGTACTTC
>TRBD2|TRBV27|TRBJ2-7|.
CASKDQGGKEAGGPSNEQYF
TGTGCCAGCAAGGACCAAGGTGGGAAAGAGGCGGGAGGGCCTTCTAACGAGCAGTACTTC
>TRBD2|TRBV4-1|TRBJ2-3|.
CASSQDPGTRKTRYF
TGCGCCAGCAGCCAGGACCCCGGGACTAGGAAGACCAGGTATTTT
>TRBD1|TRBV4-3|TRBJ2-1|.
CASSQGTGGNYNEQFF
TGCGCCAGCAGCCAAGGTACAGGGGGTAACTACAATGAGCAGTTCTTC
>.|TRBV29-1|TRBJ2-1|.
CSVTRELALYNEQFF
TGCAGCGTCACGAGGGAGCTAGCCCTCTACAATGAGCAGTTCTTC
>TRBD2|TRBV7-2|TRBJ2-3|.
CASSAGLAGVSDTQYF
TGTGCCAGCAGCGCTGGACTAGCGGGAGTTAGTGATACGCAGTATTTT
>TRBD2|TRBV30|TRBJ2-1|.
CAWSVFRTSGQTPYNEQFF
TGTGCCTGGAGTGTATTCCGGACTAGCGGGCAAACCCCCTACAATGAGCAGTTCTTC
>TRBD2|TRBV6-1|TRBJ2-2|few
CASSERTSGGGTGELFF
TGTGCCAGCAGTGAAAGGACTAGCGGGGGCGGTACCGGGGAGCTGTTTTTT
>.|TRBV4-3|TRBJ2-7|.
CASSQGGTAAYEQYF
TGCGCCAGCAGCCAAGGTGGGACTGCTGCCTACGAGCAGTACTTC
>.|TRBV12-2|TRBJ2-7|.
CASRLGRRNNREQYF
TGTGCAAGTCGCTTGGGGAGGCGGAACAATAGGGAGCAGTACTTC
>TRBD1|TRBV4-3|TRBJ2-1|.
CASSLEDRGPMDNEQFF
TGCGCCAGCAGCCTAGAGGACAGGGGGCCGATGGACAATGAGCAGTTCTTC
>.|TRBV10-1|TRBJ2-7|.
CASQEGWRSYEQYF
TGCGCCAGTCAAGAAGGGTGGAGGAGCTACGAGCAGTACTTC
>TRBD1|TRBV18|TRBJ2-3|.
CASSPSTGGYPDTQYF
TGTGCCAGCTCACCGTCAACAGGGGGCTACCCAGATACGCAGTATTTT
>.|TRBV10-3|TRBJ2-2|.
CAISQEGGTGELFF
TGTGCCATCAGTCAGGAGGGGGGGACCGGGGAGCTGTTTTTT
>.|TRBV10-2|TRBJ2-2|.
CASSPVGGNTGELFF
TGCGCCAGCAGTCCAGTGGGGGGAAACACCGGGGAGCTGTTTTTT
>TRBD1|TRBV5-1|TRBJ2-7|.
CASSIHRGYEQYF
TGCGCCAGCAGCATCCACAGGGGGTACGAGCAGTACTTC
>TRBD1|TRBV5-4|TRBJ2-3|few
CASSRNRGLSTDTQYF
TGTGCCAGCAGCCGGAACAGGGGCCTCAGCACAGATACGCAGTATTTT
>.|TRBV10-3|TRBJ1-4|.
CAISEKDRRLNEKLFF
TGTGCCATCAGTGAAAAAGACAGGCGCCTAAATGAAAAACTGTTTTTT
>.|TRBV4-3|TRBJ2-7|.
CASSQDLPGVAYEQYF
TGCGCCAGCAGCCAAGATCTCCCCGGGGTTGCCTACGAGCAGTACTTC
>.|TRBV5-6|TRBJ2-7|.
CASSLVGQTYEQYF
TGTGCCAGCAGCTTGGTAGGACAAACCTACGAGCAGTACTTC